Below, 2 T cell receptor beta chains from the same sample are listed, as sequenced in a study of shared clonotypes between healthy human individuals. Assay used: immunoSEQ multiplex PCR; TCRdb lists only in-frame clones, some missing. This sample yields about 1 million clones, of which about 77% are seen a single time; roughly 1.5% belongs to the top ten. Sequenced: memory CD4+ T cells sorted from blood. Subset of the sample: CD45RA-negative fraction. The origin of the receptors is a man aged 18-30 years in good health.

This clone was detected once. The genes are TRBV2 and TRBJ2-1; TRBD1 agrees at 9 bases. J lost 0 bases, V lost 6 bases, and 3 bases had no gene match. The CDR3 is 15 residues long. Germline V CDR1 and CDR2: SNHLY, FYNNEI. The CDR3 reads CASRGQGHSYNEQFF. The CDR3 DNA follows: TGTGCCAGCAGGGGACAGGGCCACTCCTACAATGAGCAGTTCTTC.

The V and J genes are TRBV4-3 and TRBJ2-1; TRBD2 matches at 10 bases. V was pared by 0 bases and J by 7 bases, with 12 bases of the junction left unmatched. Germline V gene data show CDR1 as LGHNA and CDR2 as YSLEER. The CDR3 consists of 18 residues. CDR3 coding DNA: TGCGCCAGCAGCCAAGATGTAAGAGGACTAGCGGCCTTGAATGAGCAGTTCTTC. Its protein product is CASSQDVRGLAALNEQFF.